Each of the 20 T cell receptor beta chains below was sequenced from the same sample in a study of chemoradiotherapy in HPV16-positive cancers (dated by TCRdb to between 2021 and 2022). Library creation used the immunoSEQ multiplex PCR assay. Held by TCRdb, this immuneACCESS table contains in-frame sequences only and omits some clones. Under half of the omission traces to an unresolved V gene where checked; the cause of the rest is unknown. This sample lists 15,000 or so clones; approximately 86% were detected once. About 3.5% of the sample is held by the ten biggest clonotypes. The sample consisted of blood, taken from a patient who underwent chemoradiotherapy. These receptor sequences come from a human donor with HPV-associated anogenital cancer.

The V call is TRBV7-2, the J call TRBJ2-7; either TRBD1 or TRBD2 may supply D (6 bases each). From germline, CDR1 is SGHTA and CDR2 FQGNSA. The V end lost 5 bases, the J end lost 9 bases, and 23 bases lay between the germline ends. There are 15 residues in the CDR3. CDR3 bases: TGTGCCAGCAGCCTTAGCGGAGGGGGTGACCCACTGCAGTACTTC. Protein: CASSLSGGGDPLQYF.

This clone was seen only a few times. The chain joins TRBV10-3 to TRBJ2-7, with TRBD2 matching 12 bases. Germline CDR1 and CDR2: ENHRY and SYGVKD. This CDR3 has 16 residues. V was clipped by 2 bases and J by 5 bases; unmatched bases: 7. CDR3 in DNA: TGTGCCATCAGTGAGGGACTAGCGGGAAAAGCCCACGAGCAGTACTTC. As protein: CAISEGLAGKAHEQYF.

This chain joins TRBV21-1 and TRBJ2-7; the table's TRBD1 call for D was not verified on the DNA. TRBV21-1 is a listed pseudogene. CDR3 size: 15 residues. CDR3: CASSKGQGIAWEQYF. CDR3 bases: TGTGCCAGCAGCAAAGGGCAGGGCATAGCTTGGGAGCAGTACTTC.

The V call is TRBV29-1, the J call TRBJ2-3; D is ambiguous. V was pared by 4 bases and J by 2 bases, with 16 bases between. The CDR3 has 15 residues. Germline-derived CDR1 and CDR2 are SQVTM and ANQGSEA. Here the CDR3 reads CSVVRAGEITDTQYF. Written as DNA, the CDR3 is TGCAGCGTTGTGCGAGCCGGCGAAATCACAGATACGCAGTATTTT.

The V and J genes are TRBV28 and TRBJ1-2, with D perhaps TRBD1 (6 bases). The length of the CDR3 is 19 residues. From germline, CDR1 is MDHEN and CDR2 SYDVKM. The V end was cut by 1 base, the J end by 1 base, with 22 bases between. The CDR3 DNA is TGTGCCAGCAGTTTATATGGGCGTGGCAGGGGCACAAATAACTATGGCTACACCTTC. Translation gives CASSLYGRGRGTNNYGYTF.

The chain combines TRBV6-1 with TRBJ1-6; the D gene is possibly TRBD1 (5 bases). CDR3 length equals 15 residues. V was shortened by 4 bases and J by 8 bases, with 15 bases between the two germline ends. Germline loops: CDR1 MNHNS, CDR2 SASEGT. CDR3 in amino acids: CASSVRQPEDSPLHF. The CDR3 nucleotides are TGTGCCAGCAGTGTCAGACAGCCGGAAGATTCACCCCTCCACTTT.

The gene calls are TRBV7-9 and TRBJ2-2; tentatively, D is TRBD2 (5 bases). The CDR3 sequence is 15 residues long. Trimming cost V 3 bases and J 1 base, with 9 bases left between them. Per the germline V gene, CDR1 is SEHNR and CDR2 is FQNEAQ (reference sequence). CDR3 nucleotides: TGTGCCAGCAGCTTTGCGGGCCTGAACACCGGGGAGCTGTTTTTT. It encodes CASSFAGLNTGELFF.

The rearrangement uses TRBV27 and TRBJ2-3; 7 positions agree with TRBD2. Germline V gene data show CDR1 as MNHEY and CDR2 as SMNVEV (reference sequence). The CDR3 loop spans 18 amino acids. V dropped 4 bases and J dropped 2; count of bases not matched to a gene: 15. The CDR3 DNA follows: TGTGCCAGCAGTTCCGTCGTCCTTGGCGGGGGTAACACAGATACGCAGTATTTT. Translated: CASSSVVLGGGNTDTQYF.

This chain links TRBV10-2 with TRBJ1-1; D not resolved. Germline V gene lookup returns CDR1 WSHSY and CDR2 SAAADI. Trimming left V 2 bases short and J 1 base short, with 8 bases between. CDR3 length equals 14 residues. As DNA, the CDR3 is TGCGCCAGCAGTGAGCAGGATAGGAACACTGAAGCTTTCTTT. Translated, it gives CASSEQDRNTEAFF.

The chain uses TRBV30 and TRBJ2-3; D gene ambiguous. Germline V CDR1 and CDR2: GTSNPN, SVGIG (reference sequence). This CDR3 has 13 amino acids. V shed 0 bases and J shed 3 bases, with 7 bases lying between them. The CDR3 loop reads CAWSVKGTDTQYF. The CDR3 DNA reads as TGTGCCTGGAGTGTGAAGGGTACAGATACGCAGTATTTT.

This chain joins TRBV19 and TRBJ1-1; D gene ambiguous. The CDR3 totals 14 residues. In germline, CDR1 is LNHDA, CDR2 SQIVND (reference sequence). V shed 4 bases and J shed 0 bases, with 9 bases lying between them. The chain's CDR3 is CASSKWQMNTEAFF. Written as DNA, the CDR3 is TGTGCCAGTAGTAAGTGGCAGATGAACACTGAAGCTTTCTTT.

This chain uses TRBV5-6 with TRBJ1-6; D possibly corresponds to TRBD1 (5 bases). The CDR3 length is 16 residues. Germline V gene sequence: CDR1 SGHDT, CDR2 YYEEEE. Trimming removed 6 bases from V and 3 bases from J, with 16 bases in between. CDR3 loop: CASNAGGRLYNSPLHF. The DNA for the CDR3 is TGTGCCAGCAACGCCGGGGGACGGCTCTATAATTCACCCCTCCACTTT.

V gene TRBV2 combines with J gene TRBJ1-2; perhaps TRBD1 as D (6 bases). V was cut by 5 bases and J by 2 bases, with 9 bases left in between. The V gene's germline CDR1 is SNHLY and CDR2 FYNNEI. The CDR3 runs 13 residues. This CDR3 is CASSRTENYGYTF. The CDR3 DNA follows: TGTGCCAGCAGTCGGACAGAGAACTATGGCTACACCTTC.

V and J are TRBV10-3 and TRBJ2-5; 13 nucleotides line up with TRBD2. From germline, CDR1 is ENHRY and CDR2 SYGVKD. The CDR3 extends over 15 amino acids. The V gene end was trimmed by 4 bases and the J gene end by 4 bases; junction bases not matched to a gene: 3. For the CDR3, the DNA is TGTGCCATCAGTGGGGGACTAGCGGGACGAGAGACCCAGTACTTC. This sequence encodes CAISGGLAGRETQYF.

The chain links TRBV19 to TRBJ2-7; TRBD2 is a possible D gene (5 bases). CDR1 and CDR2 (germline): LNHDA, SQIVND (reference sequence). The CDR3 extends over 14 amino acids. V lost 3 bases, J lost 1 base, and 10 bases lay in between. Here the CDR3 DNA reads TGTGCCAGTAGTATCGGGGAATTGTCCTACGAGCAGTACTTC. This codes for CASSIGELSYEQYF.

The chain uses TRBV7-9 and TRBJ2-1; D is perhaps TRBD2 (6 bases). The CDR3 is made up of 17 amino acids. The germline V gene encodes CDR1 SEHNR and CDR2 FQNEAQ (reference sequence). Trimming cost V 6 bases and J 9 bases, with 27 bases left between them. The CDR3 protein is CASRGIGGTESFGEQFF. DNA of the CDR3: TGTGCCAGCAGGGGGATAGGAGGGACGGAGTCGTTTGGTGAGCAGTTCTTC.

The chain combines TRBV5-6 with TRBJ1-2, with D uncertain. The germline V gene has CDR1 SGHDT and CDR2 YYEEEE. Trimming took 3 bases from V and 4 from J, leaving 16 bases between them. The CDR3 consists of 15 residues. The CDR3 sequence: CASSSSGRRAYGYTF. The CDR3, as DNA: TGTGCCAGCAGCTCCTCTGGCCGCAGAGCCTATGGCTACACCTTC.

The chain combines TRBV7-9 with TRBJ2-3, with 10 bases lining up with TRBD2. This CDR3 is built from 16 residues. In germline, CDR1 is SEHNR, CDR2 FQNEAQ (reference sequence). V gave up 0 bases and J gave up 0 bases; unmatched junction bases: 0. CDR3 amino acids: CASSLATSGSTDTQYF. The DNA for the CDR3 is TGTGCCAGCAGCTTAGCGACTAGCGGGAGCACAGATACGCAGTATTTT.

This clone was counted only a few times. The chain recombines TRBV27 with TRBJ2-2; a weak D match, TRBD1 (6 bases). Germline V gene lookup returns CDR1 MNHEY and CDR2 SMNVEV (reference sequence). Trimming shortened V by 5 bases and J by 0 bases, and 13 bases separated the two germline ends. There are 16 residues in the CDR3. The CDR3 loop is CASSTRDTPNTGELFF. The CDR3 DNA reads as TGTGCCAGCAGTACTCGGGACACCCCGAACACCGGGGAGCTGTTTTTT.

The J gene is TRBJ2-7, the V gene TRBV18; 8 nucleotides align to TRBD1. Trimming at V came to 4 bases and at J to 2 bases, leaving 7 bases not matched to a gene. In germline, CDR1 is KGHSH, CDR2 LQKENI. There are 15 residues in the CDR3. The CDR3 region has the DNA TGTGCCAGCTCACTGGACAGGGCAACCCCCTACGAGCAGTACTTC. As protein: CASSLDRATPYEQYF.